Presented here are 22 T cell receptor beta chains from one specimen sequenced in a study of control samples from healthy donors and cancer patients. Clones were read by immunoSEQ multiplex PCR, and TCRdb kept only the in-frame ones, dropping some. The top ten hold 3% of the sample, which has around 100,000 clones, roughly 92% seen once. Sequencing was carried out using blood. Receptor source: a human donor in good health. The donor label of this sample is uncertain.

The CDR3 DNA reads TGTGCCAGCGTGAGGGAGGGAAACTATGGCTACACCTTC. Protein product: CASVREGNYGYTF. The chain carries TRBV6-6 and TRBJ1-2, with D hard to call. The V end lost 8 bases, the J end lost 2 bases, and 12 bases lay between the germline ends. From germline, CDR1 is MNHNY and CDR2 SVGAGI (reference sequence). This CDR3 spans 13 amino acids.

V and J are TRBV10-3 and TRBJ1-1; no clear D. Germline loops: CDR1 ENHRY, CDR2 SYGVKD. Trimming removed 2 bases from V and 0 bases from J, with 13 bases in between. The CDR3 has 16 residues. The CDR3 here is CAISEHHSGMNTEAFF. For the CDR3, the DNA is TGTGCCATCAGTGAGCATCACTCCGGGATGAACACTGAAGCTTTCTTT.

The chain joins TRBV7-6 to TRBJ2-2, with 9 nucleotides matching TRBD1. This CDR3 region has 16 residues. V lost 5 bases and J lost 3; bases outside the gene matches: 7. Germline values: CDR1 SGHVS, CDR2 FNYEAQ. CDR3 loop: CASSTAGTGHTGELFF. As DNA, the CDR3 is TGTGCCAGCAGCACGGCGGGGACAGGGCACACCGGGGAGCTGTTTTTT.

This clone has a single count. The rearrangement joins TRBV7-7 to TRBJ1-1; 7 bases fit TRBD1. This CDR3 comprises 15 residues. CDR1 and CDR2 (germline): SSHAT, FNYEAQ (reference sequence). CDR3 nucleotides: TGTGCTAGCCCCCGTGGGACAGCAAAGAACACTGAAGCTTTCTTT. Protein: CASPRGTAKNTEAFF.

The J gene is TRBJ2-2, the V gene TRBV7-9; no definite D call. CDR3 length equals 12 residues. V was clipped by 6 bases and J by 3 bases, with 5 bases between them. Germline CDR1 and CDR2: SEHNR and FQNEAQ (reference sequence). The CDR3 loop is CASRTDTGELFF. The CDR3, as DNA: TGTGCCAGCAGAACGGACACCGGGGAGCTGTTTTTT.

The V and J genes are TRBV10-3 and TRBJ1-2, with TRBD1 identical over 7 bases. Germline CDR1 and CDR2: ENHRY and SYGVKD. This CDR3 comprises 12 residues. V lost 10 bases and J lost 7; bases outside the gene matches: 9. In DNA, the CDR3 is TGTGCCACCCTACAGGGGTTCGGTGGCTACACCTTC. Translation: CATLQGFGGYTF.

This chain connects TRBV30 to TRBJ1-6, with D hard to call. CDR1 and CDR2 (germline): GTSNPN, SVGIG (reference sequence). CDR3 length: 12 amino acids. V lost 0 bases and J 7 bases, leaving 4 bases between the germline ends. This chain's CDR3 is CAWSVTNSPLHF. For the CDR3, the DNA is TGTGCCTGGAGTGTCACGAATTCACCCCTCCACTTT.

This sequence joins TRBV30 and TRBJ1-4, with D hard to call. The V end was cut by 5 bases, the J end by 0 bases, with 10 bases between. This CDR3 comprises 14 residues. CDR1 and CDR2 from the germline V gene are GTSNPN and SVGIG (reference sequence). The CDR3 DNA sequence: TGTGCCTGGCGGCGGCAGCCAACTAATGAAAAACTGTTTTTT. Protein sequence: CAWRRQPTNEKLFF.

The rearrangement joins TRBV7-2 to TRBJ1-5; maybe TRBD1 (6 bases). Trimming left V 0 bases short and J 6 bases short, with 12 bases between. Germline V gene sequence: CDR1 SGHTA, CDR2 FQGNSA. The CDR3 totals 15 residues. CDR3 DNA: TGTGCCAGCAGCTTAGCGCTAGGGGGGGCTCAGCCCCAGCATTTT. Its translation is CASSLALGGAQPQHF.

The chain joins TRBV11-2 to TRBJ2-7; D tentatively fits TRBD1 or TRBD2 (5 bases each). The CDR3 runs to 16 residues. Germline CDR1 and CDR2: SGHAT and FQNNGV. Trimming cost V 5 bases and J 3 bases, with 20 bases left between them. CDR3 amino acids: CASSPPGPMRGYEQYF. As DNA, the CDR3 is TGTGCCAGCAGCCCCCCCGGGCCCATGAGGGGCTACGAGCAGTACTTC.

The gene calls are TRBV6-6 and TRBJ2-7; a possible D gene is TRBD1 (6 bases). V gave up 6 bases and J gave up 6 bases, with 15 bases separating them. CDR1 is MNHNY, CDR2 SVGAGI, per germline (reference sequence). This CDR3 comprises 13 residues. The CDR3 here is CASREQGSAEQYF. CDR3 DNA sequence: TGTGCCAGCAGGGAACAGGGTTCGGCCGAGCAGTACTTC.

This chain links TRBV12-3 or TRBV12-4 with TRBJ1-3; D gene uncertain. Trimming removed 4 bases at V and 4 bases at J, with 2 bases between. The CDR3 sequence is 11 residues long. The CDR3 loop reads CASSWGNTIYF. DNA for the CDR3: TGTGCCAGCAGTTGGGGAAACACCATATATTTT.

DNA of the CDR3: TGTGCCAGCAGCGGAACTAGCGGGGTAGATACGCAGTATTTT. This translates into CASSGTSGVDTQYF. The V call is TRBV5-4, the J call TRBJ2-3; 10 bases map to TRBD2. V was clipped by 4 bases and J by 5 bases; unmatched bases: 4. CDR1 is SGHNT and CDR2 is YYREEE in the germline V gene (reference sequence). CDR3 length: 14 residues. The variable domain in full, with the rest retrieved from reference TRBV5-4 and TRBJ2-3, is ETGVTQSPTHLIKTRGQQVTLRCSSQSGHNTVSWYQQALGQGPQFIFQYYREEENGRGNFPPRFSGLQFPNYSSELNVNALELDDSALYLCASSGTSGVDTQYFGPGTRLTVL.

The chain carries TRBV29-1 and TRBJ1-2; D is ambiguous. The germline CDR1 and CDR2 sequences are SQVTM and ANQGSEA. The CDR3 covers 12 residues. V was pared by 5 bases and J by 3 bases, with 10 bases between. The DNA of the CDR3 is TGCAGCGTTAGGACGGGAGACTATGGCTACACCTTC. It codes for CSVRTGDYGYTF.

The rearrangement joins TRBV6-5 to TRBJ1-1, with TRBD1 matching 7 bases. The CDR3 runs 14 residues. Losses at the gene ends were 9 bases for V and 0 bases for J; bases not matched to a gene: 7. CDR1 and CDR2 (germline): MNHEY, SVGAGI. The CDR3 loop is CASSETGLNTEAFF. The CDR3 DNA reads TGTGCCAGTTCCGAGACAGGGCTGAACACTGAAGCTTTCTTT.

The CDR3 region is CASSLNYQKTQYF. In DNA, the CDR3 is TGTGCCAGCAGCTTAAACTACCAGAAGACCCAGTACTTC. The chain joins TRBV7-2 to TRBJ2-5, with D unclear. This CDR3 has 13 amino acids. Germline V lookup: CDR1 SGHTA, CDR2 FQGNSA. V was clipped by 2 bases and J by 6 bases, with 10 bases between them.

The chain joins TRBV27 to TRBJ1-6, with D perhaps TRBD1 (6 bases). V was shortened by 6 bases and J by 5 bases, with 8 bases between the two germline ends. The CDR3 sequence is 13 residues long. Germline V gives CDR1 MNHEY, CDR2 SMNVEV (reference sequence). The DNA for the CDR3 is TGTGCCAGCAGCCGGGACAATAATTCACCCCTCCACTTT. This sequence encodes CASSRDNNSPLHF.

The rearrangement links TRBV15 to TRBJ2-2; D is undetermined. Germline values: CDR1 LNHNV, CDR2 YYDKDF (reference sequence). The CDR3 sequence is 13 residues long. The V end lost 1 base, the J end lost 6 bases, and 6 bases lay between the germline ends. DNA of the CDR3: TGTGCCACCAGCAGAGCCAATTCCGGGGAGCTGTTTTTT. Its translation is CATSRANSGELFF.

This clone has only one observation. The rearrangement joins TRBV18 to TRBJ1-1; a possible D gene is TRBD1 (6 bases). CDR3 size: 16 residues. V was trimmed by 5 bases and J by 0 bases, leaving 16 bases between them. Germline V gene data show CDR1 as KGHSH and CDR2 as LQKENI. CDR3 nucleotide sequence: TGTGCCAGCTCATCCCGGGACACCACTATGAACACTGAAGCTTTCTTT. This sequence encodes CASSSRDTTMNTEAFF. Full variable domain (outside the CDR3, taken from reference TRBV18 and TRBJ1-1): NAGVMQNPRHLVRRRGQEARLRCSPMKGHSHVYWYRQLPEEGLKFMVYLQKENIIDESGMPKERFSAEFPKEGPSILRIQQVVRGDSAAYFCASSSRDTTMNTEAFFGQGTRLTVV.

The chain links TRBV19 to TRBJ2-3; D is perhaps TRBD1 (6 bases). The CDR3 length is 14 residues. V lost 8 bases to trimming and J lost 0 bases, with 12 bases between them. Looked up from germline, CDR1 is LNHDA and CDR2 is SQIVND (reference sequence). DNA for the CDR3: TGTGCCAGTGAGGGCAGGGGCAGCACAGATACGCAGTATTTT. It encodes CASEGRGSTDTQYF.

This clone was found once. The V and J genes are TRBV7-3 and TRBJ2-6; D unresolved. With 4 bases removed from V and 0 bases from J, the gap between germline ends came to 10 bases. This CDR3 has 16 amino acids. CDR1 is SGHTA and CDR2 is FQGTGA in the germline V gene. Here the CDR3 reads CASSSGRASGANVLTF. The CDR3 DNA reads TGTGCCAGCAGCTCTGGACGGGCCTCTGGGGCCAACGTCCTGACTTTC.

The chain joins TRBV3-1 (or the pseudogene TRBV3-2) to TRBJ2-3; TRBD1 might be the D (6 bases). Trimming stripped 3 bases from V and 3 bases from J, with 7 bases between. The CDR3 loop spans 13 amino acids. Germline CDR1 LGHDT, CDR2 YNNKEL (reference sequence). The CDR3 DNA follows: TGTGCCAGCAGCCATGGACAGACAGATACGCAGTATTTT. Its translation is CASSHGQTDTQYF.